The T cell receptor (beta chain) under discussion was sequenced for a study of PD-1 blockade in classical Hodgkin lymphoma. This CDR3 is 17 amino acids long. Germline CDR1 is PRHDT and CDR2 is FYEKMQ (reference sequence). V lost 5 bases, J lost 3 bases, and 23 bases lay in between. Comment on this clone: Its specificity is unknown.

Study-wide points: What caused the repertoire differences, perhaps disease activity or prior therapy, remains undefined.

The time point: cycle 4 day 1 (C4D1), after more than five weeks of nivolumab. Brentuximab vedotin exposure varied, and every patient relapsed after autologous stem cell transplantation. Progressive disease, partial response or complete response was each patient's best response. Libraries were prepared by immunoSEQ multiplex PCR; TCRdb keeps only in-frame clonotypes and omits some of them. The sample includes about 38,000 clones, 77% of them seen just once. The material was peripheral blood mononuclear cells (PBMCs), obtained before the fourth cycle of nivolumab. The chain couples TRBV13 to TRBJ2-7, with D possibly called TRBD1 or TRBD2 (5 bases each). The clonotype originates from a human donor with classical Hodgkin lymphoma. The CDR3 loop reads CASSATHRRSGDYEQYF. As DNA, the CDR3 is TGTGCCAGCAGCGCGACACACAGGCGCTCCGGGGACTACGAGCAGTACTTC.